The 23 T cell receptor beta chains reported below all come from one sample, sequenced in a study of regulatory T cells in long-lasting Graves disease. The time point is: newly diagnosed GD, antithyroid drugs for less than 3 months. There was RNA extracted from PBMCs, and the TCR library was made from it. Library construction for TCR beta used iRepertoire HTBI primers and Arm-PCR of CDR3 regions. TCRdb re-analysed the multiplex PCR reads in MiXCR, keeping a single row per CDR3 protein. The sample yields about 620,000 distinct CDR3 sequences, roughly 15% seen once. Another study also made use of these data, one on T cells in Graves' hyperthyroidism and ophthalmopathy.

The sample here was peripheral blood mononuclear cells (PBMCs), taken at new diagnosis, from a patient treated with antithyroid drugs. The receptors originated from a woman between 25 and 40 years old with Graves disease.

This clonotype was seen just once. A much larger clone differs from this one at a single base, so this may be a read error. V usage is TRBV24-1 and J usage is TRBJ2-7; 11 bases agree with TRBD2. The CDR3 extends over 15 amino acids. Germline V gene lookup returns CDR1 KGHDR and CDR2 SFDVKD. For the CDR3, the DNA is TGTGCCACCAGTGATCGTCTAGCGGGAGGAGACGAGCGGTACTTC. Translated: CATSDRLAGGDERYF.

The gene calls are TRBV11-2 and TRBJ2-7; possible D gene TRBD2, 5 bases. V lost 7 bases to trimming and J lost 1 base, with 17 bases between them. The CDR3 covers 15 residues. Germline CDR1 reads SGHAT; CDR2 reads FQNNGV. The CDR3 nucleotides read TGTGCCAGCACCCTAGCCCCGCAACCATCCTACGAGCAGTACTTC. This translates into CASTLAPQPSYEQYF.

This clonotype has a count of ten or more. The chain is built from TRBV18 and TRBJ2-5, with D unresolved. Per germline, CDR1 KGHSH and CDR2 LQKENI. V was clipped by 0 bases and J by 5 bases, with 10 bases between them. CDR3 length equals 14 residues. The CDR3 spells CASSPPNDRETQYF. The CDR3 bases are TGTGCCAGCTCACCACCGAATGATCGGGAGACCCAGTACTTC.

This clonotype was counted many times. The chain employs TRBV7-3 and TRBJ1-2; D is undetermined. This CDR3 is built from 15 residues. Germline CDR1 is SGHTA and CDR2 is FQGTGA. Trimming took 2 bases from V and 0 from J, leaving 10 bases between them. This CDR3 reads CASSLYMVANYGYTF. CDR3 bases: TGTGCCAGCAGCTTATATATGGTAGCTAACTATGGCTACACCTTC.

This clonotype came up a few times. This sequence joins TRBV7-9 and TRBJ1-4; D is unclear. Germline assignment: CDR1 SEHNR and CDR2 FQNEAQ (reference sequence). V shed 1 base and J shed 4 bases, with 16 bases lying between them. The CDR3 contains 17 residues. This chain's CDR3 is CASSLGVQPKYNEKLFF. The CDR3 nucleotides read TGTGCCAGCAGCTTAGGGGTCCAGCCCAAATATAATGAAAAACTGTTTTTT.

This clonotype was counted a few times. The rearrangement uses TRBV5-1 and TRBJ2-7, with D unclear. The CDR3 has 15 residues. Between the trimmed V and J ends, which lost 5 bases and 0 bases, there was a span of 15 bases. In germline, CDR1 is SGHRS, CDR2 YFSETQ. As DNA, the CDR3 is TGCGCCAGCAGTCTGGTAGACAAAACCTCCTACGAGCAGTACTTC. It translates to CASSLVDKTSYEQYF.

This clonotype has more than one count but fewer than ten. The gene calls are TRBV30 and TRBJ1-5, with 8 bases matching TRBD1. CDR1 and CDR2 from the germline V gene are GTSNPN and SVGIG (reference sequence). The trim removed 5 bases at V and 0 bases at J, leaving 3 bases unmatched. This CDR3 has 14 residues. DNA of the CDR3: TGTGCCTGGGGGACAGGCCATAGCAATCAGCCCCAGCATTTT. Amino acid sequence: CAWGTGHSNQPQHF. Complete variable domain (other parts from reference TRBV30 and TRBJ1-5): SQTIHQWPATLVQPVGSPLSLECTVEGTSNPNLYWYRQAAGRGLQLLFYSVGIGQISSEVPQNLSASRPQDRQFILSSKKLLLSDSGFYLCAWGTGHSNQPQHFGDGTRLSIL.

This clonotype has ten or more counts. V is TRBV11-2 and J is TRBJ2-3, with D possibly TRBD1 on 5 matching bases. V was trimmed by 8 bases and J by 3 bases, leaving 18 bases between them. The CDR3 length is 15 residues. Germline values: CDR1 SGHAT, CDR2 FQNNGV. CDR3: CASGIMGLTTDTQYF. In DNA, the CDR3 is TGTGCCAGCGGTATTATGGGGCTAACGACAGATACGCAGTATTTT.

In its sample, this clonotype was seen many times. The chain couples TRBV9 to TRBJ2-7, with 8 bases lining up with TRBD1. Per the germline V gene, CDR1 is SGDLS and CDR2 is YYNGEE. Germline trimming cut 1 base from V and 2 bases from J; bases unmatched to any gene: 5. The CDR3 is 15 amino acids. The CDR3 region has the DNA TGTGCCAGCAGCGTATCGGGGGACAGGACCTACGAGCAGTACTTC. Translating it yields CASSVSGDRTYEQYF.

The V and J genes are TRBV7-9 and TRBJ1-4; D not certain. The ends were cut back, 6 bases at V and 7 bases at J, with 18 bases in the middle. The CDR3 runs 15 residues. CDR1 and CDR2 (germline): SEHNR, FQNEAQ (reference sequence). The CDR3 loop reads CASRRGRHTIEKLFF. CDR3 coding DNA: TGTGCCAGCAGACGGGGAAGGCACACGATTGAAAAACTGTTTTTT.

This clonotype was seen ten or more times. CDR3 in DNA: TGTGCCAGCAGCTTATCGTCCAGGGAGAACAATGGCTACACCTTC. Translated, it gives CASSLSSRENNGYTF. This chain links TRBV7-9 with TRBJ1-2; tentative D call: TRBD1 (5 bases). The CDR3 consists of 15 residues. Trimming removed 2 bases from V and 6 bases from J, with 16 bases in between. CDR1 is SEHNR, CDR2 FQNEAQ, per germline (reference sequence).

This clonotype was seen ten or more times. This chain joins TRBV6-1 and TRBJ2-7; D might be TRBD2 (6 bases). The V gene's germline CDR1 is MNHNS and CDR2 SASEGT. The ends were cut back, 4 bases at V and 0 bases at J, with 16 bases in the middle. This CDR3 region has 16 residues. The CDR3 is CASSALGQGGSYEQYF. CDR3 sequence (DNA): TGTGCCAGCAGTGCTCTTGGGCAGGGAGGCTCCTACGAGCAGTACTTC.

V is TRBV3-1 and J is TRBJ1-1; D is undetermined. Germline-derived CDR1 and CDR2 are LGHDT and YNNKEL (reference sequence). The V end lost 1 base, the J end lost 7 bases, and 7 bases lay between the germline ends. The CDR3 runs to 12 residues. The CDR3 DNA is TGTGCCAGCAGCCAAGTTGGGGTTGAAGCTTTCTTT. Encoded protein: CASSQVGVEAFF.

This clonotype was seen only a few times. The V gene is TRBV30, the J gene TRBJ1-1, with D possibly being TRBD1 (5 bases). With 4 bases removed from V and 4 bases from J, the gap between germline ends came to 19 bases. The CDR3 covers 15 residues. Germline V CDR1 and CDR2: GTSNPN, SVGIG (reference sequence). This chain's CDR3 is CAWILIGVQGTEAFF. The DNA of the CDR3 is TGTGCCTGGATCTTGATAGGGGTGCAGGGCACTGAAGCTTTCTTT. The whole variable domain, remainder taken from reference TRBV30 and TRBJ1-1, is SQTIHQWPATLVQPVGSPLSLECTVEGTSNPNLYWYRQAAGRGLQLLFYSVGIGQISSEVPQNLSASRPQDRQFILSSKKLLLSDSGFYLCAWILIGVQGTEAFFGQGTRLTVV.

This clonotype was counted only a few times. V is TRBV18 and J is TRBJ2-3; unclear D gene. With 3 bases removed from V and 5 bases from J, the gap between germline ends came to 15 bases. Per germline, CDR1 KGHSH and CDR2 LQKENI. The CDR3 covers 15 residues. The CDR3 reads CASSPLATAGDTQYF. For the CDR3, the DNA is TGTGCCAGCTCACCGTTGGCCACAGCTGGAGATACGCAGTATTTT.

The rearrangement links TRBV3-1 to TRBJ2-5; possibly TRBD1 for D (5 bases). Germline loops: CDR1 LGHDT, CDR2 YNNKEL (reference sequence). The V end lost 1 base, the J end lost 11 bases, and 8 bases lay between the germline ends. This CDR3 has 11 residues. CDR3 sequence reads: CASSQAQGQYF. The CDR3 DNA sequence: TGTGCCAGCAGCCAAGCGCAGGGACAGTACTTC.

This clonotype came up many times. The chain combines TRBV6-5 with TRBJ1-5, with D hard to call. This CDR3 is built from 13 residues. Germline CDR1 and CDR2: MNHEY and SVGAGI. V shed 0 bases and J shed 7 bases, with 7 bases lying between them. The CDR3 reads CASSYSNQQPQHF. The CDR3 coding sequence is TGTGCCAGCAGTTACTCAAACCAGCAGCCCCAGCATTTT.

This clonotype was seen more than once but under ten times. The chain employs TRBV7-2 and TRBJ2-1, with 7 bases identical to TRBD2. Germline assignment: CDR1 SGHTA and CDR2 FQGNSA. J lost 6 bases, V lost 0 bases, and 8 bases had no gene match. The length of the CDR3 is 16 residues. Written as DNA, the CDR3 is TGTGCCAGCAGCTTAGCGATTAGCGGGCCCCCCAATGAGCAGTTCTTC. The encoded protein is CASSLAISGPPNEQFF.

This clonotype was counted ten times or more. The V gene is TRBV28, the J gene TRBJ2-3; the D gene is possibly TRBD2 (6 bases). CDR3 length: 13 residues. Germline V gene sequence: CDR1 MDHEN, CDR2 SYDVKM. The V gene lost 4 bases and the J gene lost 1 base, with 6 bases spanning the gap. The CDR3 loop reads CASSSSGTDTQYF. In DNA, the CDR3 is TGTGCCAGCAGTTCTAGCGGCACAGATACGCAGTATTTT.

This clonotype was observed a handful of times. The chain has TRBV20-1 and TRBJ2-3; D may be TRBD1 (7 bases). This CDR3 is 15 amino acids long. With 1 base removed from V and 2 bases from J, the gap between germline ends came to 13 bases. Looked up from germline, CDR1 is DFQATT and CDR2 is SNEGSKA (reference sequence). CDR3 in DNA: TGCAGTGCTAGAGGAACCAGGGGGGCCACAGATACGCAGTATTTT. It encodes CSARGTRGATDTQYF.

The chain couples TRBV5-6 to TRBJ2-1; TRBD2 matches at 10 bases. V shed 0 bases, J shed 7 bases, and the junction held 10 bases outside the gene matches. The CDR3 extends over 17 amino acids. Germline CDR1 reads SGHDT; CDR2 reads YYEEEE. CDR3 DNA sequence: TGTGCCAGCAGCTTGGCCTTCCCAGCGGGAGGGCCTAATGAGCAGTTCTTC. Translation gives CASSLAFPAGGPNEQFF. Using reference TRBV5-6 and TRBJ2-1 for the parts outside the CDR3, the full variable domain is DAGVTQSPTHLIKTRGQQVTLRCSPKSGHDTVSWYQQALGQGPQFIFQYYEEEERQRGNFPDRFSGHQFPNYSSELNVNALLLGDSALYLCASSLAFPAGGPNEQFFGPGTRLTVL.

This clonotype was counted a few times. The chain combines TRBV20-1 with TRBJ2-7; TRBD2 matches at 11 bases. The CDR3 has 16 residues. The V and J ends lost 5 bases and 1 base, in that order; junction bases with no gene match: 10. Germline CDR1 DFQATT, CDR2 SNEGSKA (reference sequence). The DNA of the CDR3 is TGCAGTGCTCCTACTAGCGGGAGTTCCCTTTCCTACGAGCAGTACTTC. It codes for CSAPTSGSSLSYEQYF.

J is TRBJ2-3 and V is TRBV2; D is uncertain. The V gene lost 6 bases and the J gene lost 2 bases, with 9 bases spanning the gap. Per the germline V gene, CDR1 is SNHLY and CDR2 is FYNNEI. The length of the CDR3 is 13 residues. The CDR3 is CASRGEVTDTQYF. The CDR3 region has the DNA TGTGCCAGCAGAGGCGAGGTCACAGATACGCAGTATTTT.